This TCR beta chain was recorded in a study of blood T cell repertoires in COVID-19. Study background: Both acute and convalescent COVID-19 samples were obtained from the United States, Italy and Spain.

Authors' data handling: Estimation of nucleated cell counts relied on the amplification of reference gene primers. Here immunoSEQ multiplex PCR was the method, and the copy in TCRdb shows in-frame clones only, minus some. Clone size and V and J calls were adopted from that table, with D and trimming inferred from the DNA. The top ten hold over 7.5% of the sample, which has about 240,000 clones, about 86% seen once. J gave up 6 bases and V 1 base, and 3 bases lay outside the gene matches. There are 15 residues in the CDR3. Germline assignment: CDR1 SGHVS and CDR2 FNYEAQ. This sequence was found in a woman aged 80 or over with acute or convalescent COVID-19. The chain has TRBV7-6 and TRBJ2-3, with 11 bases identical to TRBD2. Specimen: peripheral blood. CDR3 sequence (DNA): TGTGCCAGCAGCTTAGGACTAGCGGGGAGGGATACGCAGTATTTT. It yields the protein CASSLGLAGRDTQYF.